Here is one T cell receptor beta chain with its context. These data come from a study of cytomegalovirus exposure and HLA in healthy donors. The CDR3 contains 17 residues. The J segment lost 1 base and the V segment lost 1 base, leaving 6 bases of the junction unmatched. The germline CDR1 and CDR2 sequences are SGHVS and FQNEAQ. Sequenced by immunoSEQ multiplex PCR; TCRdb stores in-frame clones only, minus some. The sample has roughly 56,000 clones, 90% to 95% seen once; the top ten hold over 2%. This clonotype was obtained from a man aged 18-30 years in good health and CMV-seronegative. V and J are TRBV7-8 and TRBJ2-1, with 8 bases fitting TRBD2. The sequenced sample was PBMCs. The CDR3 region is CASSLGGLGLSYNEQFF. The CDR3 bases are TGTGCCAGCAGCTTAGGGGGACTAGGCCTATCCTACAATGAGCAGTTCTTC.